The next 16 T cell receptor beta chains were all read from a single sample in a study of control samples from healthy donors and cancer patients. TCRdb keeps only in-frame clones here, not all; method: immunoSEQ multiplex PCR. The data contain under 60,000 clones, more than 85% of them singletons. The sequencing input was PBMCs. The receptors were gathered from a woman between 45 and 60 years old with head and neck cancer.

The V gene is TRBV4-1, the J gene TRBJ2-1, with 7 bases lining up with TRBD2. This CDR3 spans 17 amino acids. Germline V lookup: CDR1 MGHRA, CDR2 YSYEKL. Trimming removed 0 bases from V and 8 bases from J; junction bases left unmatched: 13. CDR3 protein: CASSQDWFAGVSDEQFF. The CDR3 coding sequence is TGCGCCAGCAGCCAAGACTGGTTCGCGGGAGTAAGTGATGAGCAGTTCTTC.

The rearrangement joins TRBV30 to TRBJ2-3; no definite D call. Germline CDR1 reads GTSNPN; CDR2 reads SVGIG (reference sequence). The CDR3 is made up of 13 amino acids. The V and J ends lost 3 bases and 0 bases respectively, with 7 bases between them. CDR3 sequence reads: CAWSMDSTDTQYF. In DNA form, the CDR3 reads TGTGCCTGGAGCATGGACAGCACAGATACGCAGTATTTT.

CDR3: CASSLIASLTDTQYF. The CDR3 coding sequence is TGTGCCAGCAGCTTAATAGCGAGCCTCACAGATACGCAGTATTTT. This chain joins TRBV11-2 and TRBJ2-3; weak D call: TRBD2 (5 bases). CDR3 length: 15 amino acids. Between the trimmed V and J ends, which lost 2 bases and 2 bases, there was a span of 11 bases. The V gene's germline CDR1 is SGHAT and CDR2 FQNNGV.

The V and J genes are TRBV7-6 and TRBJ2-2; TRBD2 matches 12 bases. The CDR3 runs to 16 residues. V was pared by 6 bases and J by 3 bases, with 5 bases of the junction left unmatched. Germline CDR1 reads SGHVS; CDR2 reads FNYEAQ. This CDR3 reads CASSPRTSGDTGELFF. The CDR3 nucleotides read TGTGCCAGCAGTCCTCGGACTAGCGGGGACACCGGGGAGCTGTTTTTT.

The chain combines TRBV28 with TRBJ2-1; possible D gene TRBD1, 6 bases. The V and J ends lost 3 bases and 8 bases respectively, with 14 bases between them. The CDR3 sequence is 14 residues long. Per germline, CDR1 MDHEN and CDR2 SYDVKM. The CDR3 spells CASSFRHRDYEQFF. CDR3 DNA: TGTGCCAGCAGTTTCCGTCACAGGGATTATGAGCAGTTCTTC. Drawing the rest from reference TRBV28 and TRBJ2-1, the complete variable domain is DVKVTQSSRYLVKRTGEKVFLECVQDMDHENMFWYRQDPGLGLRLIYFSYDVKMKEKGDIPEGYSVSREKKERFSLILESASTNQTSMYLCASSFRHRDYEQFFGPGTRLTVL.

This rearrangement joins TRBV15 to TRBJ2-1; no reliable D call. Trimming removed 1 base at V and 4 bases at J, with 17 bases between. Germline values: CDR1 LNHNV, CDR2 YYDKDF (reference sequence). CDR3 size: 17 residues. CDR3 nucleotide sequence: TGTGCCACCAGCAGAGGTAGACGGAGAAGTACTTACAATGAGCAGTTCTTC. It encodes CATSRGRRRSTYNEQFF. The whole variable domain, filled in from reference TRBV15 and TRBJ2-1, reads DAMVIQNPRYQVTQFGKPVTLSCSQTLNHNVMYWYQQKSSQAPKLLFHYYDKDFNNEADTPDNFQSRRPNTSFCFLDIRSPGLGDTAMYLCATSRGRRRSTYNEQFFGPGTRLTVL.

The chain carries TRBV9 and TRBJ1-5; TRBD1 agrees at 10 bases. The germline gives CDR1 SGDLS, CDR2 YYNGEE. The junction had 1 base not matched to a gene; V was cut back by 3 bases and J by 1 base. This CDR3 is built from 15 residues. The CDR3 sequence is CASSAGQGSNQPQHF. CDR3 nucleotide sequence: TGTGCCAGCAGCGCGGGACAGGGGAGCAATCAGCCCCAGCATTTT.

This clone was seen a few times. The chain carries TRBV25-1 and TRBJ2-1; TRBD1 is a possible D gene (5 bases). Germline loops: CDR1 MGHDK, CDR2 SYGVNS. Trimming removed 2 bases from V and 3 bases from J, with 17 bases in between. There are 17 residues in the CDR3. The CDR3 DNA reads TGTGCCAGCAGTGAAACCGAGACAGCAAACTTCTACAATGAGCAGTTCTTC. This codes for CASSETETANFYNEQFF.

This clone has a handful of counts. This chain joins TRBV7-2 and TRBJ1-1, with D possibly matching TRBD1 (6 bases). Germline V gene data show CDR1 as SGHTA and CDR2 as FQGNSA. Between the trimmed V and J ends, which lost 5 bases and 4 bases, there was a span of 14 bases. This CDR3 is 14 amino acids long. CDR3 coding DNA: TGTGCCAGCAGCACCCACAGGGTAGGCACTGAAGCTTTCTTT. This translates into CASSTHRVGTEAFF.

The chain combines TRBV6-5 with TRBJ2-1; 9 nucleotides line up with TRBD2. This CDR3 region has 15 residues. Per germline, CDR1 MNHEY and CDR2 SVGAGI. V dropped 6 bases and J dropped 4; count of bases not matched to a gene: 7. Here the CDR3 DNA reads TGTGCCAGCAGCTCCGGGACTAGCAGATACAATGAGCAGTTCTTC. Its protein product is CASSSGTSRYNEQFF.

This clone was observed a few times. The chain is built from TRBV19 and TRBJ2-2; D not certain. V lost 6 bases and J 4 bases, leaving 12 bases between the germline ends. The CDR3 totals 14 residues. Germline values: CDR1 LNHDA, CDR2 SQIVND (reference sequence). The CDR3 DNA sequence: TGTGCCAGTAGACCGGACCCTCTCACCGGGGAGCTGTTTTTT. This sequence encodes CASRPDPLTGELFF.

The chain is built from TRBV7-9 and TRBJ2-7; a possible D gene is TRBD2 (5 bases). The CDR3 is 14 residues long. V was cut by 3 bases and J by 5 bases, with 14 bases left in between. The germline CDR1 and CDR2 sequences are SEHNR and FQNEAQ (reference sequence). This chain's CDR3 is CASSFRGSNHEQYF. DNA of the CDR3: TGTGCCAGCAGCTTTCGGGGAAGTAACCACGAGCAGTACTTC. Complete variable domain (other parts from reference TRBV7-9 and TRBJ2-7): DTGVSQNPRHKITKRGQNVTFRCDPISEHNRLYWYRQTLGQGPEFLTYFQNEAQLEKSRLLSDRFSAERPKGSFSTLEIQRTEQGDSAMYLCASSFRGSNHEQYFGPGTRLTVT.

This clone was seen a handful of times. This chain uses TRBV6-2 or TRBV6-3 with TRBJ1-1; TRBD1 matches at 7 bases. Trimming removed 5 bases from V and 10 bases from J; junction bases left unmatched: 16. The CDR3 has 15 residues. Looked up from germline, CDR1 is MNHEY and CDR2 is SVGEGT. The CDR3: CASSTSTGSFGGAFF. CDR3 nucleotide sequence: TGTGCCAGCAGTACCTCGACAGGGTCCTTTGGGGGAGCTTTCTTT.

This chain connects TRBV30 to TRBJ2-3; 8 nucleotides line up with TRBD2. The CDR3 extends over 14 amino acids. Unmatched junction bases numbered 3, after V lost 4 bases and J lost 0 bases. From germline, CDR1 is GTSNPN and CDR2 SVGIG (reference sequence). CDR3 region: CAWTGGISTDTQYF. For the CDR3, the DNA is TGTGCCTGGACGGGGGGGATTAGCACAGATACGCAGTATTTT.

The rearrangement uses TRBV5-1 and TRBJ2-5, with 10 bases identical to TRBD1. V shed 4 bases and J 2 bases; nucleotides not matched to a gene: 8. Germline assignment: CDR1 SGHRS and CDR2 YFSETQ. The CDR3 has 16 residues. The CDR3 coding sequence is TGCGCCAGCAGCATTGGGACAGGGGCTCATCAAGAGACCCAGTACTTC. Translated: CASSIGTGAHQETQYF.

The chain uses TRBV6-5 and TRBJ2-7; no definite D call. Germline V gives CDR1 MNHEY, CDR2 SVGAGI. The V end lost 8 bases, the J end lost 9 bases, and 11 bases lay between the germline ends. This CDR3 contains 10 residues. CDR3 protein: CASEDLRQYF. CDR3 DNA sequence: TGTGCCAGCGAGGACCTGAGGCAGTACTTC.